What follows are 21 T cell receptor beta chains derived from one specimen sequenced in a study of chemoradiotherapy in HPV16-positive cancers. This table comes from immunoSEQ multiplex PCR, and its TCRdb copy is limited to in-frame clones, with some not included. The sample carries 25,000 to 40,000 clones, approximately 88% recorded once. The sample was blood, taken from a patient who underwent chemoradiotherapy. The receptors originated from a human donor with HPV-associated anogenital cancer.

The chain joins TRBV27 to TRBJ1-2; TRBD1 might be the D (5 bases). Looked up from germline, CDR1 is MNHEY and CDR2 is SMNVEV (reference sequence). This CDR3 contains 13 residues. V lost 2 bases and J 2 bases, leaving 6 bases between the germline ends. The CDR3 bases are TGTGCCAGCAGTTTACAGGGAAACTATGGCTACACCTTC. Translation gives CASSLQGNYGYTF.

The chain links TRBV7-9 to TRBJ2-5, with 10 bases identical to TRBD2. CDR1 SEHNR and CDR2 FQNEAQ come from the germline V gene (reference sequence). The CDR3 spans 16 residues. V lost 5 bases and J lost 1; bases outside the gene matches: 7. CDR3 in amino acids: CASSDNSGGTQETQYF. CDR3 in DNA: TGTGCCAGCAGCGATAATAGCGGGGGGACCCAAGAGACCCAGTACTTC.

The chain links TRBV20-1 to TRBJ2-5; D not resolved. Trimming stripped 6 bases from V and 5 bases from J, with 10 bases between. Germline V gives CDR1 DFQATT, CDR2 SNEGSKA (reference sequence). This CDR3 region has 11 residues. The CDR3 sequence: CSAVISETQYF. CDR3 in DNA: TGCAGTGCCGTCATTAGTGAGACCCAGTACTTC.

CDR3 nucleotides: TGTGCCAGCAGCCAAGATAGGGGGGGTAACGAGCAGTACTTC. Translated, it gives CASSQDRGGNEQYF. The chain uses TRBV4-2 and TRBJ2-7, with D perhaps matching TRBD2 (7 bases). CDR3 size: 14 residues. Trimming removed 0 bases at V and 5 bases at J, with 11 bases between. Germline values: CDR1 LGHNA, CDR2 YNFKEQ.

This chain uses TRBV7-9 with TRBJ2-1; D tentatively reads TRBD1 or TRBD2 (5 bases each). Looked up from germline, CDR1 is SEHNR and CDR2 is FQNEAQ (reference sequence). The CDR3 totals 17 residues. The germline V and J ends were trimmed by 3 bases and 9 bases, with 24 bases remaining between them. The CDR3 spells CASSLSFRDALLGEQFF. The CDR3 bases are TGTGCCAGCAGCTTGTCCTTCCGGGACGCACTCCTCGGTGAGCAGTTCTTC. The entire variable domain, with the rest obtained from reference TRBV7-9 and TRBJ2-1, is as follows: DTGVSQNPRHKITKRGQNVTFRCDPISEHNRLYWYRQTLGQGPEFLTYFQNEAQLEKSRLLSDRFSAERPKGSFSTLEIQRTEQGDSAMYLCASSLSFRDALLGEQFFGPGTRLTVL.

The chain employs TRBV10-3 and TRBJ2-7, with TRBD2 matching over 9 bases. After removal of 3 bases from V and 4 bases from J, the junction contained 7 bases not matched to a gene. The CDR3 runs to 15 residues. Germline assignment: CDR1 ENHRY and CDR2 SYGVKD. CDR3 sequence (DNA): TGTGCCATCAGTGACCCCCAGCGGGGGGCTTACGAGCAGTACTTC. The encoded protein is CAISDPQRGAYEQYF.

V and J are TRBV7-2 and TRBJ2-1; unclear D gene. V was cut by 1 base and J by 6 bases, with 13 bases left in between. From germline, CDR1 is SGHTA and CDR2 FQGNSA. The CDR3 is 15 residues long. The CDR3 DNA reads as TGTGCCAGCAGCTTAGTCTCAGGAGTAAGCAATGAGCAGTTCTTC. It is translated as CASSLVSGVSNEQFF.

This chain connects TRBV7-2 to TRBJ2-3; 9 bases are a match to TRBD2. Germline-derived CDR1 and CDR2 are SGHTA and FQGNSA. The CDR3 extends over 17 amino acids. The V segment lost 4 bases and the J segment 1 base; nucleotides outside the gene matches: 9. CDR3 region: CASSWGVASGGTDTQYF. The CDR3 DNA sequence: TGTGCCAGCAGCTGGGGGGTGGCTAGCGGGGGCACAGATACGCAGTATTTT.

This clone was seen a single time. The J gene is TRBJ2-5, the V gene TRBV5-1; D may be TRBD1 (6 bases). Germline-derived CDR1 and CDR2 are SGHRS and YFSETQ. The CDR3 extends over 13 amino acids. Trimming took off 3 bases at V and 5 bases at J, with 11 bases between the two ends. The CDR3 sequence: CASSSQGPETQYF. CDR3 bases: TGCGCCAGCAGCTCACAGGGTCCGGAGACCCAGTACTTC.

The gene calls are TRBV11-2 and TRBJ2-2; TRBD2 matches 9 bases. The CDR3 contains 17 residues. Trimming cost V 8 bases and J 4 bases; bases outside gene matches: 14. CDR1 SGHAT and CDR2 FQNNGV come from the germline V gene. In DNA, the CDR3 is TGTGCCAGCGGGGGGCTAGCGGGGTCTTCGGGCACCGGGGAGCTGTTTTTT. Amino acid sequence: CASGGLAGSSGTGELFF. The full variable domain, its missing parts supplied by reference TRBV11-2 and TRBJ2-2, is EAGVAQSPRYKIIEKRQSVAFWCNPISGHATLYWYQQILGQGPKLLIQFQNNGVVDDSQLPKDRFSAERLKGVDSTLKIQPAKLEDSAVYLCASGGLAGSSGTGELFFGEGSRLTVL.

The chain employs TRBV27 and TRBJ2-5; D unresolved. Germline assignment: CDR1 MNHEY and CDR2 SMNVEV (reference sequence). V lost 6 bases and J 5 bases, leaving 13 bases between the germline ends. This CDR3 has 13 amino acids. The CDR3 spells CASSPGRQETQYF. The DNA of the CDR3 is TGTGCCAGCAGCCCGGGCCGCCAGGAGACCCAGTACTTC.

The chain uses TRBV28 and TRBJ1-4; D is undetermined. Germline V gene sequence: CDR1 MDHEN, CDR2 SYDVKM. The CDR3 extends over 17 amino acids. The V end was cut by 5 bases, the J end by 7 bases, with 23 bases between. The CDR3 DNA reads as TGTGCCAGCAGTCCTAGGAAATTAACCGGGAGACGTGAAAAACTGTTTTTT. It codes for CASSPRKLTGRREKLFF.

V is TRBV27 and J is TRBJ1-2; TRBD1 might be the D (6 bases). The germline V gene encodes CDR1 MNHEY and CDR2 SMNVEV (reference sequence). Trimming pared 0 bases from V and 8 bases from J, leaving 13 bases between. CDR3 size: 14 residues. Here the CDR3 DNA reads TGTGCCAGCAGTTTATCGGCGGGGGCGGGGGGCTACACCTTC. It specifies CASSLSAGAGGYTF.

The CDR3 DNA is TGTGCCAGCAGCCAAGACCGGGGACTTAGCAATCAGCCCCAGCATTTT. Amino acids: CASSQDRGLSNQPQHF. This chain connects TRBV4-2 to TRBJ1-5; perhaps TRBD1 as D (5 bases). Germline assignment: CDR1 LGHNA and CDR2 YNFKEQ. With 0 bases removed from V and 0 bases from J, the gap between germline ends came to 9 bases. This CDR3 region has 16 residues.

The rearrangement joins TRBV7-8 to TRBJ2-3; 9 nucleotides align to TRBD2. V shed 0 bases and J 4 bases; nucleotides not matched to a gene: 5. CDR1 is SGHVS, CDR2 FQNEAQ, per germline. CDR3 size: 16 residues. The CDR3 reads CASSLAGTSFPDTQYF. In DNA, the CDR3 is TGTGCCAGCAGCTTAGCCGGGACTAGCTTCCCAGATACGCAGTATTTT.

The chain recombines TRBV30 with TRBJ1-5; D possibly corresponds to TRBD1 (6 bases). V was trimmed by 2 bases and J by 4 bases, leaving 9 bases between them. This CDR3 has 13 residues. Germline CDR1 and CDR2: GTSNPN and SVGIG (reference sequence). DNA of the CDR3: TGTGCCTGGAGTCGGCAGGGGAATCAGCCCCAGCATTTT. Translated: CAWSRQGNQPQHF.

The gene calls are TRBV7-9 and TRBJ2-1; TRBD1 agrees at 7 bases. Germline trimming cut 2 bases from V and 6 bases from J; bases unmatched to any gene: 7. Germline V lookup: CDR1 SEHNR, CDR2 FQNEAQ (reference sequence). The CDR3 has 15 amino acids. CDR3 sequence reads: CASSLIRQGSNEQFF. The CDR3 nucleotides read TGTGCCAGCAGCTTAATCCGACAGGGCAGCAATGAGCAGTTCTTC.

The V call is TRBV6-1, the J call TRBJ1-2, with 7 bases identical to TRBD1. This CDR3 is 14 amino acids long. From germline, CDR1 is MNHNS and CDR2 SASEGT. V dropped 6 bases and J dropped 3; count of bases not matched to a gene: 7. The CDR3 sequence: CASSPGGEDYGYTF. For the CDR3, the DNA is TGTGCCAGCAGCCCAGGGGGGGAGGACTATGGCTACACCTTC.

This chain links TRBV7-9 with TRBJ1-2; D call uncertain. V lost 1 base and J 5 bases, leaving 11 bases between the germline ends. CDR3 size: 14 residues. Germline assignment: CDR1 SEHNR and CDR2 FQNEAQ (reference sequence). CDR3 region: CASSLDIIGYGYTF. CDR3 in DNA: TGTGCCAGCAGCTTAGACATAATTGGTTATGGCTACACCTTC.

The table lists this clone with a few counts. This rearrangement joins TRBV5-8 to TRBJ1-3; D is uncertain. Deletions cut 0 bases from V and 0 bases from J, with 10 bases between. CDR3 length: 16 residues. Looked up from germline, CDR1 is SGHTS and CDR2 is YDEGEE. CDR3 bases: TGTGCCAGCAGCTTGGAGGTCTCCCACTCTGGAAACACCATATATTTT. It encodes CASSLEVSHSGNTIYF.

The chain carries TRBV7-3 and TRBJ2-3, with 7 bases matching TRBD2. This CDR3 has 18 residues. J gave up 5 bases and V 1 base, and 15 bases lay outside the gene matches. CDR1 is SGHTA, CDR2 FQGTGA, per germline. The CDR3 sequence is CASSLSGGGFGVGDTQYF. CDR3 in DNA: TGTGCCAGCAGCTTAAGCGGGGGAGGATTTGGAGTGGGAGATACGCAGTATTTT.